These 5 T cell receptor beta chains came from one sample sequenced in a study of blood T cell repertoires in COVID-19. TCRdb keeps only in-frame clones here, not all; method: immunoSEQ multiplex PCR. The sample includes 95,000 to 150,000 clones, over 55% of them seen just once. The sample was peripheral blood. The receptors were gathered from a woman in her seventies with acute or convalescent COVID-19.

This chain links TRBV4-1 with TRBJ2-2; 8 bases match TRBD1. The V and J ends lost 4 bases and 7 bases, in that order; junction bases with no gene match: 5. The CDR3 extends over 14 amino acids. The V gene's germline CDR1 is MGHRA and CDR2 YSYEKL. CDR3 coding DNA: TGCGCCAGCAGCCCCGGACAGGGAGGCGGGGAGCTGTTTTTT. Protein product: CASSPGQGGGELFF.

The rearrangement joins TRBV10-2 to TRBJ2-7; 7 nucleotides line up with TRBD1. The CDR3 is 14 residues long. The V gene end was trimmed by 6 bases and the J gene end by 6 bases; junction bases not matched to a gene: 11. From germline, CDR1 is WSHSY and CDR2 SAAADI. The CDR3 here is CASRKDREIGEQYF. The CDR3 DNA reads TGCGCCAGCAGAAAAGACAGGGAGATAGGCGAGCAGTACTTC.

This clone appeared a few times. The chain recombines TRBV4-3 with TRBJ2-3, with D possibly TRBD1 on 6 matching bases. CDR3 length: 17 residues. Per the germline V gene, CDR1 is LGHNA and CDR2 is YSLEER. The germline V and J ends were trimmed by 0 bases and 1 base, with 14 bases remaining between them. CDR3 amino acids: CASSQDLVSGGTDTQYF. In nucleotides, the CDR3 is TGCGCCAGCAGCCAAGATTTGGTGTCAGGGGGCACAGATACGCAGTATTTT.

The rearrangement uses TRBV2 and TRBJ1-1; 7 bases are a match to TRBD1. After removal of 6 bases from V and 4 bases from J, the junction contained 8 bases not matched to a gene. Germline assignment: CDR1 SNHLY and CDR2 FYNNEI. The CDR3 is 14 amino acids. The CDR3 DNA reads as TGTGCCAGCAGCCCCCAGGCAGGGGGCACTGAAGCTTTCTTT. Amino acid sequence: CASSPQAGGTEAFF.

The CDR3 spells CASGQASSAKNIQYF. The DNA of the CDR3 is TGTGCCAGCGGGCAGGCGTCATCGGCCAAAAACATTCAGTACTTC. V gene TRBV28 combines with J gene TRBJ2-4; the D is unclear. This CDR3 contains 15 residues. CDR1 and CDR2 from the germline V gene are MDHEN and SYDVKM. V was clipped by 8 bases and J by 1 base, with 15 bases between them.